These T cell receptor beta chains were read from a single sample in a study of T cells in Graves' hyperthyroidism and ophthalmopathy. TCRdb ran MiXCR on the multiplex PCR reads and lists one entry per CDR3 protein. This table holds about 380,000 distinct CDR3 sequences, approximately 17% found once. Sequenced: blood. Receptors originate from a man aged 18 to 30 with Graves' ophthalmopathy. Each CDR3 is given with its conserved first and last residue. The D gene is left open where the match is weak. Clone size is given for some rows only: seen once, a few or many times, or a class if the clone is expanded.

cdr3_nt cdr3_aa d_call clone_size v_call cdr3_length j_call
TGCGCCAGCAGCCAAGGGCTCTACAATCAGCCCCAGCATTTT CASSQGLYNQPQHF - few TRBV4-1 14 TRBJ1-5
TGTGCCAGCAGCCGGGGACAGGGGAATAAGCCCCAGCATTTT CASSRGQGNKPQHF TRBD1 - TRBV6-2/TRBV6-3 14 TRBJ1-5
TGCAGCGCGGGGACAGGGAACTATGGCTACACCTTC CSAGTGNYGYTF TRBD1 few TRBV29-1 12 TRBJ1-2
TGTGCCAGCAGCTCCTATTCCGGGACAGGGGGGAACGAGCAGTACTTC CASSSYSGTGGNEQYF TRBD1 many TRBV11-2 16 TRBJ2-7
TGTGCCAGCAGCGTAGGGGGACTAGCGGGCGGTGAGCAGTTCTTC CASSVGGLAGGEQFF TRBD2 few TRBV9 15 TRBJ2-1
TGCGCCAGCAGCCGACCCGGGACAATCGCCTACGAGCAGTACTTC CASSRPGTIAYEQYF - - TRBV4-1 15 TRBJ2-7
TGTGCCAGCAGCTTAGCGACAGAACGGGTGGCTTTCTTT CASSLATERVAFF - many TRBV7-8 13 TRBJ1-1
TGTGCCAGCAGCCTACTCCCGCAACGAAGACAGGGGGCGCACACCGGGGAGCTGTTTTTT CASSLLPQRRQGAHTGELFF TRBD1 few TRBV3-1 20 TRBJ2-2
TGCAGCGTAGAAATCCGGGGGCTACGCGAGCAGTACTTC CSVEIRGLREQYF - - TRBV29-1 13 TRBJ2-7
TGTGCCAGCAGCCCGCCGCACCAAGGGCTGAACTACGAGCAGTACTTC CASSPPHQGLNYEQYF - many TRBV7-9 16 TRBJ2-7
TGTGCCAGCAACACCGGGACGGCGAACACCGGGGAGCTGTTTTTT CASNTGTANTGELFF - - TRBV12-3/TRBV12-4 15 TRBJ2-2
TGTGCCAGCAGCTTGGGTGCAGGCAGGGACGAATCACCCCTCCACTTT CASSLGAGRDESPLHF - many TRBV13 16 TRBJ1-6
TGTGCCAGCAGCATGGGGCCGACGGACACCAACTATGGCTACACCTTC CASSMGPTDTNYGYTF - many TRBV7-3 16 TRBJ1-2
TGTGCCAGCAGCTCAAACCGGGACAGTGCGAGGGTGGCTTACGAGCAGTACTTC CASSSNRDSARVAYEQYF TRBD1 many TRBV13 18 TRBJ2-7
TGTGCCAGCAGACAAACAGGGGGCATACAATATGAGCAGTTCTTC CASRQTGGIQYEQFF TRBD1 many TRBV11-2 15 TRBJ2-1
TGTGCCAGCAGCGCTCTGGGACAGGCATCTGGGGCCAACGTCCTGACTTTC CASSALGQASGANVLTF TRBD1 few TRBV2 17 TRBJ2-6
TGTGCCAGCAGTGAACAAGGGGTCTCGACCTACGAGCAGTACTTC CASSEQGVSTYEQYF - once TRBV2 15 TRBJ2-7
TGTGCCAGCAGCCAAAAGACAGGTGGGAAGTCACCCCTCCACTTT CASSQKTGGKSPLHF - - TRBV3-1 15 TRBJ1-6
TGTGCCAGCAGTTTGCCAAATCAGCCCCAGCATTTT CASSLPNQPQHF - many TRBV28 12 TRBJ1-5
TGTGCCAGCAGCGTAGGGGACAGGGTGACCGGGGAGCTGTTTTTT CASSVGDRVTGELFF TRBD1 - TRBV9 15 TRBJ2-2
TGTGCCAGCTCAAAAGGGAAAACTGACAATCAGCCCCAGCATTTT CASSKGKTDNQPQHF - - TRBV18 15 TRBJ1-5
TGTGCCAGCAGCTTTTTCAGGGGGGGCGTGGGCTACGAGCAGTACTTC CASSFFRGGVGYEQYF - few TRBV7-9 16 TRBJ2-7
TGTGCCACCAGTCGGAATTTAGATGGGGCCAACGTCCTGACTTTC CATSRNLDGANVLTF - - TRBV24-1 15 TRBJ2-6
TGTGCCAGCAGCTACTCAGGAGGGGGTCCTAATTCACCCCTCCACTTT CASSYSGGGPNSPLHF - - TRBV7-9 16 TRBJ1-6
TGTGCCAGTGGGACAGGGAGAGATAATTCACCCCTCCACTTT CASGTGRDNSPLHF TRBD1 many TRBV2 14 TRBJ1-6
TGTGCCAGTAGTATCCACAGGGGAATTTATAACACCGGGGAGCTGTTTTTT CASSIHRGIYNTGELFF TRBD1 - TRBV19 17 TRBJ2-2
TGTGCCAGCAGCCAAACCGGGACCGCCTACGAGCAGTACTTC CASSQTGTAYEQYF - few TRBV3-1 14 TRBJ2-7
TGCGCCAGCAGCTTGGTCCCGGAGGCAGACTACGAGCAGTACTTC CASSLVPEADYEQYF - many TRBV5-1 15 TRBJ2-7
TGTGCCAGCAGTTACTCGAGGGAGGGGAATGAGCAGTTCTTC CASSYSREGNEQFF TRBD2 - TRBV6-2/TRBV6-3 14 TRBJ2-1
TGTGCCAGCAGCGGGAGTTCAGGGAATGAAAAACTGTTTTTT CASSGSSGNEKLFF - - TRBV5-4 14 TRBJ1-4
TGTGCCAGCAGTCCGGGACTAGACTACGAGCAGTACTTC CASSPGLDYEQYF TRBD2 many TRBV6-1 13 TRBJ2-7
TGTGCCAGCAGGTCCCTGGGCGGGAAGGCTGAAGCTTTCTTT CASRSLGGKAEAFF - many TRBV6-1 14 TRBJ1-1